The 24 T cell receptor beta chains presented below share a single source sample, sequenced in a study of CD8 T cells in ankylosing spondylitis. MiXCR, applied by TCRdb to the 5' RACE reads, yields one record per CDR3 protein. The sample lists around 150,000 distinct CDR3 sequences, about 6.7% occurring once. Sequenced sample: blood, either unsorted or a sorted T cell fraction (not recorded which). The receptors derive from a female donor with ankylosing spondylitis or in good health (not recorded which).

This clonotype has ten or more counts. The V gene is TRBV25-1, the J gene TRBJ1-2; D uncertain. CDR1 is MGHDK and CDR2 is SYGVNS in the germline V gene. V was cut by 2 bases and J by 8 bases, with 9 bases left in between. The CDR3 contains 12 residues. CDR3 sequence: CASSEAVVGYTF. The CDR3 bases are TGTGCCAGCAGTGAAGCAGTTGTGGGCTACACCTTC.

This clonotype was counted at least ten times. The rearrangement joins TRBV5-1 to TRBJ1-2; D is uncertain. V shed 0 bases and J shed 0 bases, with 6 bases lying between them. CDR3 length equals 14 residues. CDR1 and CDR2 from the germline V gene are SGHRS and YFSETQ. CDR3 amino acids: CASSLEHTNYGYTF. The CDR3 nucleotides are TGCGCCAGCAGCTTGGAGCACACTAACTATGGCTACACCTTC.

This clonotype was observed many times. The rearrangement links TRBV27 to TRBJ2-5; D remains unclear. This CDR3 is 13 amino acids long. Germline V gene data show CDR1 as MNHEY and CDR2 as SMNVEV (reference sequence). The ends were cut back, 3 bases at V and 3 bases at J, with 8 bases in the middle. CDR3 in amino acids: CASSFFGEETQYF. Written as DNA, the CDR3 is TGTGCCAGCAGTTTCTTTGGGGAAGAGACCCAGTACTTC.

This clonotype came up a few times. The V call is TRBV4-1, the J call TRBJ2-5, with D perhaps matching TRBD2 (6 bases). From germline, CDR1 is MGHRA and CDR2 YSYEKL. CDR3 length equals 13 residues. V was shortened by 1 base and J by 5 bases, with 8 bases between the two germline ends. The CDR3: CASSQVRGETQYF. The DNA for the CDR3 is TGCGCCAGCAGCCAAGTTCGGGGGGAGACCCAGTACTTC.

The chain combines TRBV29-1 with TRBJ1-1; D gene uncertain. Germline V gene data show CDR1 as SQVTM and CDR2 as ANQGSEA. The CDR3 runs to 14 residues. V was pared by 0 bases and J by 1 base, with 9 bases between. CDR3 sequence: CSVEEGRGNTEAFF. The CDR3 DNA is TGCAGCGTTGAAGAGGGTCGAGGGAACACTGAAGCTTTCTTT.

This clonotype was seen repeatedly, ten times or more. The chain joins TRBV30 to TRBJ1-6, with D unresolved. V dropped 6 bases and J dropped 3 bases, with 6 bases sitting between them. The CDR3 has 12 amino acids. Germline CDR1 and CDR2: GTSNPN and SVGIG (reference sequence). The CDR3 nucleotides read TGTGCCTGCGGTTACTATAATTCACCCCTCCACTTT. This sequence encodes CACGYYNSPLHF.

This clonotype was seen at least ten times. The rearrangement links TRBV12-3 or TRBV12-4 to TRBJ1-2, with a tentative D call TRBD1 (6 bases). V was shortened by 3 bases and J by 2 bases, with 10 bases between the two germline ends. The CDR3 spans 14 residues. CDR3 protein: CASSFLDRNYGYTF. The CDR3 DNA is TGTGCCAGCAGTTTTCTGGACAGAAACTATGGCTACACCTTC.

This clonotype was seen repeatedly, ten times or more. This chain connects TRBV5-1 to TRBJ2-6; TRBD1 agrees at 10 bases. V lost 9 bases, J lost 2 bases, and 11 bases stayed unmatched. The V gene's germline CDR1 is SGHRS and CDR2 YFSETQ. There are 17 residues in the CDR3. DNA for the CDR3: TGCGCCAAAGGAAAAGGACAGGGGGTAACTGGGGCCAACGTCCTGACTTTC. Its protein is CAKGKGQGVTGANVLTF.

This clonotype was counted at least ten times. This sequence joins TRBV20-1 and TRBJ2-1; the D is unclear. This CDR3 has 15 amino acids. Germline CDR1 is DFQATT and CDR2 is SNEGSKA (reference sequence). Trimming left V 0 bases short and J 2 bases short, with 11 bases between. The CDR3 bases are TGCAGTGCTAGAGATGGAATCGACCCCTACAATGAGCAGTTCTTC. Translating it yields CSARDGIDPYNEQFF.

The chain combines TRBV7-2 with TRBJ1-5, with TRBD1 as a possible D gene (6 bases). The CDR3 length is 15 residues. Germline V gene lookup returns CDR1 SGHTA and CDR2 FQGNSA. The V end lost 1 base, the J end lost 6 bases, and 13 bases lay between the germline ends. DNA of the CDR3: TGTGCCAGCAGCTTAGGTCCAGGGGTTGGTCAGCCCCAGCATTTT. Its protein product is CASSLGPGVGQPQHF.

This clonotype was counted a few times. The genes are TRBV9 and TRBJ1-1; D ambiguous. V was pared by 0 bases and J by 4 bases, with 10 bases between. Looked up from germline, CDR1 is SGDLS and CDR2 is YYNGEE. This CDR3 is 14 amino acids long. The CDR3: CASSVGRGGTEAFF. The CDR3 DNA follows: TGTGCCAGCAGCGTAGGACGGGGAGGCACTGAAGCTTTCTTT.

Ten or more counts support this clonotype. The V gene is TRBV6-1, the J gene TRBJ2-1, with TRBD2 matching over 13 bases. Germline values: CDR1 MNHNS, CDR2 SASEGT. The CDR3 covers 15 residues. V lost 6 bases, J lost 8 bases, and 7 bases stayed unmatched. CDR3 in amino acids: CASSPVGLAGDEQFF. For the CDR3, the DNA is TGTGCCAGCAGCCCAGTCGGACTAGCGGGGGATGAGCAGTTCTTC.

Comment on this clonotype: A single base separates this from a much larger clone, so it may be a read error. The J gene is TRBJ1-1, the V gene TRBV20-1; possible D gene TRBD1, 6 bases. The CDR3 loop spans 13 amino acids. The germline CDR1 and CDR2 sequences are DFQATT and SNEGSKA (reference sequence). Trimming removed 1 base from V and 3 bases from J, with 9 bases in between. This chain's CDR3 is CSARGGLDTEAFF. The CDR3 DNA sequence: TGCAGTGCTAGAGGGGGGCTGGACACTGAAGCTTTCTTT.

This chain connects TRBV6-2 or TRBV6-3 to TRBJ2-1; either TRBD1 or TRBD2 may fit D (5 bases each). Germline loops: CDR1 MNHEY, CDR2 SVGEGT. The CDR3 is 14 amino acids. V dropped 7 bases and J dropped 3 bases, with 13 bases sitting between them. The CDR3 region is CASTLGTVYNEQFF. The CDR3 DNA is TGTGCCAGCACCCTTGGGACGGTCTACAATGAGCAGTTCTTC.

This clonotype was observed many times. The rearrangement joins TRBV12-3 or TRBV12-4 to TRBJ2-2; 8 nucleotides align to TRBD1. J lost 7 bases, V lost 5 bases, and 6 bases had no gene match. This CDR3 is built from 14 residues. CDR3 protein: CASSLTGAGGELFF. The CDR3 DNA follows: TGTGCCAGCAGTCTGACAGGGGCGGGCGGGGAGCTGTTTTTT.

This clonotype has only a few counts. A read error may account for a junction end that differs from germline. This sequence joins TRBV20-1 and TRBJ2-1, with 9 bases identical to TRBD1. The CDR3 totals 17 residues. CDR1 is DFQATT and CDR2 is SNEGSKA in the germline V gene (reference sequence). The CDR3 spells CCARDQGGVGQGHEQFF. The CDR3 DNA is TGCTGTGCTAGAGATCAGGGAGGGGTGGGACAGGGCCATGAGCAGTTCTTC.

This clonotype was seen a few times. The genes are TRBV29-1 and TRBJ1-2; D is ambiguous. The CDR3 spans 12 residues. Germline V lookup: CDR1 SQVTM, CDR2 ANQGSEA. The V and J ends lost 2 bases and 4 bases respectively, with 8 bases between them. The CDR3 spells CSVESAVYGYTF. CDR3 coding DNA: TGCAGCGTTGAATCGGCGGTCTATGGCTACACCTTC.

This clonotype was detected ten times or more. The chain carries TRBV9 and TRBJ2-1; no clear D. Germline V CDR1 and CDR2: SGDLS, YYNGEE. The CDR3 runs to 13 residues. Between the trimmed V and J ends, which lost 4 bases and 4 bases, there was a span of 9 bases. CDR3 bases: TGTGCCAGCAGCTCGGGTTTTTACAATGAGCAGTTCTTC. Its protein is CASSSGFYNEQFF.

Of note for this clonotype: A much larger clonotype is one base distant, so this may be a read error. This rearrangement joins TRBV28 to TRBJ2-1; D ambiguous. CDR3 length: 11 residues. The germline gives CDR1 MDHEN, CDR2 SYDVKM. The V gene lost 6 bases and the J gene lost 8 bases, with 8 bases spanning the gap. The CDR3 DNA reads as TGTGCCAGCAGCCGGGCTGATGAGCAGTTCTTC. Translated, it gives CASSRADEQFF.

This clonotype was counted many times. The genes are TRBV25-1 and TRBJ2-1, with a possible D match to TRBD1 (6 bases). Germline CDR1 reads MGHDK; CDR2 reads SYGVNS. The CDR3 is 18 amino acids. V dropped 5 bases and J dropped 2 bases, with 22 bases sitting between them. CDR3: CASSPSGLQDSAYNEQFF. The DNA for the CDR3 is TGTGCCAGCAGTCCCTCCGGTCTCCAGGACAGTGCCTACAATGAGCAGTTCTTC.

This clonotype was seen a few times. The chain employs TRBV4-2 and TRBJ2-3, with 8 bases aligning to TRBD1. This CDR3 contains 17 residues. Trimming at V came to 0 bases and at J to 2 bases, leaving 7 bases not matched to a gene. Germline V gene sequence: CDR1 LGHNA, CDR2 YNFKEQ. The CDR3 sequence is CASSQETGAASTDTQYF. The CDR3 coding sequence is TGTGCCAGCAGCCAAGAGACAGGGGCCGCTTCCACAGATACGCAGTATTTT.

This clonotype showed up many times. In nucleotides, the CDR3 is TGTGCCAGCACCCCAACAGGGGATTGGACTGAAGCTTTCTTT. It yields the protein CASTPTGDWTEAFF. The chain links TRBV12-3 or TRBV12-4 to TRBJ1-1; TRBD1 aligns across 7 bases. The V and J ends lost 7 bases and 5 bases, in that order; junction bases with no gene match: 10. This CDR3 has 14 amino acids.

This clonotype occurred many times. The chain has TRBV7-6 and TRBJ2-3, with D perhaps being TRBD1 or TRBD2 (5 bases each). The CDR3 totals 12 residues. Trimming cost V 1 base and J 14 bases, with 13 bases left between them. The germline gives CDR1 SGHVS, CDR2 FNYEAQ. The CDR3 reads CASSLDRDPWYF. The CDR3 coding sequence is TGTGCCAGCAGCTTAGACCGGGACCCGTGGTATTTT.

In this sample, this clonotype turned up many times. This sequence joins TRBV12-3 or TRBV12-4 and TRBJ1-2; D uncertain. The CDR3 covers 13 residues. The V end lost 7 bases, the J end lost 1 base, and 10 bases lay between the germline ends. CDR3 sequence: CASTAMGNYGYTF. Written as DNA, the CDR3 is TGTGCCAGCACCGCGATGGGTAACTATGGCTACACCTTC.